Included here is one TCR beta chain sequence, with context. Its antigen is not identified. The data originate from a study of cytomegalovirus exposure and HLA in healthy donors. General study findings and limits: A later analysis linked 15,000 to 20,000 TCR beta sequences to HLA alleles at 0.05 false discovery rate. Using the classifier, cytomegalovirus status was reportedly diagnosed with high specificity and sensitivity. Upon later analysis, HLA-associated TCR beta chains proved more clonally expanded than other, equally common chains.

It was with 60 Vbeta and 13 Jbeta primers that the PCR ran. Repertoires were generated with immunoSEQ multiplex PCR, while TCRdb's copy carries only in-frame clones and drops some. The sample carries 45,000 to 65,000 clones, about 73% recorded once. The V gene end was trimmed by 4 bases and the J gene end by 3 bases; junction bases not matched to a gene: 6. CDR1 is MDHEN, CDR2 SYDVKM, per germline. The CDR3 runs 15 residues. The chain is built from TRBV28 and TRBJ2-7; 10 positions agree with TRBD2. The sequenced sample consisted of PBMCs. The receptor was derived from a man in his late teens or twenties in good health and CMV-seronegative. The CDR3 here is CASSSVAGGVYEQYF. The CDR3 DNA sequence: TGTGCCAGCAGTTCCGTAGCGGGAGGAGTCTACGAGCAGTACTTC. Combining the CDR3 with reference TRBV28 and TRBJ2-7 gives the whole variable domain DVKVTQSSRYLVKRTGEKVFLECVQDMDHENMFWYRQDPGLGLRLIYFSYDVKMKEKGDIPEGYSVSREKKERFSLILESASTNQTSMYLCASSSVAGGVYEQYFGPGTRLTVT.